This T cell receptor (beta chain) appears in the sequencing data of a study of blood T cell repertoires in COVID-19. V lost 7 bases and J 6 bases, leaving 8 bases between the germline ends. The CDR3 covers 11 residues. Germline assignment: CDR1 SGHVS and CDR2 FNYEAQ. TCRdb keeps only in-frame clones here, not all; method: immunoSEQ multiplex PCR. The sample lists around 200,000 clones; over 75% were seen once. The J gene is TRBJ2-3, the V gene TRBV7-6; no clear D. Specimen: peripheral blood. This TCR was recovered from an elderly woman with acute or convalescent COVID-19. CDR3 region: CASNGADTQYF. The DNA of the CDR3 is TGTGCCAGCAACGGAGCGGATACGCAGTATTTT.